A selection of T cell receptor beta chains follows, all from one sample in a study of T cells in Graves' hyperthyroidism and ophthalmopathy. MiXCR, run by TCRdb on the multiplex PCR reads, gives a single entry per CDR3 protein. Of around 350,000 distinct CDR3 sequences in the sample, about 15% are singletons; the top ten hold around a fifth. The sequencing input was blood. The receptors stem from a woman in her twenties or thirties with Graves' ophthalmopathy. The CDR3 runs from the conserved cysteine through the conserved F or W. D genes are given only for firm matches. Clone size, where shown, is once, few, many, or a class for clones that have expanded.

clone_size: many
v_call: TRBV2
d_call: NA
j_call: TRBJ2-3
cdr3_nt: TGTGCCAGCAGTGAATACCAGGTTAGCACAGATACGCAGTATTTT
cdr3_aa: CASSEYQVSTDTQYF

clone_size: many
v_call: TRBV27
d_call: TRBD2
j_call: TRBJ2-1
cdr3_nt: TGTGCCAGCAGTTCTTCACTAGCGGGGGGGTTCTACAATGAGCAGTTCTTC
cdr3_aa: CASSSSLAGGFYNEQFF

clone_size: many
v_call: TRBV18
d_call: TRBD1
j_call: TRBJ2-3
cdr3_nt: TGTGCCAGCTCATCTACAGGGGAGAAAGGCCCAGATACGCAGTATTTT
cdr3_aa: CASSSTGEKGPDTQYF

clone_size: many
v_call: TRBV7-9
d_call: NA
j_call: TRBJ2-1
cdr3_nt: TGTGCCAGCAGCCGTAAGATGGGGGGCGGAGAGCAGTTCTTC
cdr3_aa: CASSRKMGGGEQFF

clone_size: NA
v_call: TRBV3-1
d_call: NA
j_call: TRBJ2-7
cdr3_nt: TGTGCCAGCAGCCAATGGGACGAGCAGTACTTC
cdr3_aa: CASSQWDEQYF

clone_size: few
v_call: TRBV4-2
d_call: NA
j_call: TRBJ1-5
cdr3_nt: TGTGCCAGCAGTCCTCTGTCCAACCCCAATCAGCCCCAGCATTTT
cdr3_aa: CASSPLSNPNQPQHF

clone_size: many
v_call: TRBV9
d_call: NA
j_call: TRBJ1-1
cdr3_nt: TGTGCCAGCAGCTCGGGACCGAACACTGAAGCTTTCTTT
cdr3_aa: CASSSGPNTEAFF

clone_size: many
v_call: TRBV7-2
d_call: TRBD1
j_call: TRBJ2-5
cdr3_nt: TGTGCCAGCAGCTTAGCGCCGGCAGGGGGCCGGACTTATGAGACCCAGTACTTC
cdr3_aa: CASSLAPAGGRTYETQYF

clone_size: many
v_call: TRBV6-1
d_call: NA
j_call: TRBJ2-7
cdr3_nt: TGTGCCAGCAGCACTGATGTCGTACGACCCCCCTACGAGCAGTACTTC
cdr3_aa: CASSTDVVRPPYEQYF

clone_size: many
v_call: TRBV20-1
d_call: TRBD2
j_call: TRBJ2-3
cdr3_nt: TGCAGTGCTTGGACTAGCGGTGATACGCAGTATTTT
cdr3_aa: CSAWTSGDTQYF

clone_size: many
v_call: TRBV24-1
d_call: NA
j_call: TRBJ2-2
cdr3_nt: TGTGCCACCAGTGATTTTACGGGTACGAACACCGGGGAGCTGTTTTTT
cdr3_aa: CATSDFTGTNTGELFF

clone_size: many
v_call: TRBV30
d_call: NA
j_call: TRBJ2-1
cdr3_nt: TGTGCCTGGGGCCCTTGGGGTTTTCGGTACAATGAGCAGTTCTTC
cdr3_aa: CAWGPWGFRYNEQFF

clone_size: many
v_call: TRBV24-1
d_call: NA
j_call: TRBJ2-7
cdr3_nt: TGTGCCACCAGTGAGGGGGACTCCTACGAGCAGTACTTC
cdr3_aa: CATSEGDSYEQYF

clone_size: many
v_call: TRBV6-1
d_call: NA
j_call: TRBJ1-1
cdr3_nt: TGTGCCAGCAGTTATAGATTTGACAGGACAACTGAAGCTTTCTTT
cdr3_aa: CASSYRFDRTTEAFF

clone_size: NA
v_call: TRBV5-1
d_call: TRBD1
j_call: TRBJ1-2
cdr3_nt: TGCGCCAGCACCTACAGCGTTTCTTCAGGGACAGAAGGCTACACCTTC
cdr3_aa: CASTYSVSSGTEGYTF

clone_size: few
v_call: TRBV27
d_call: TRBD1
j_call: TRBJ2-7
cdr3_nt: TGTGCCAGCCACCTAATGCGGGACAGGGTGGCCATTTTGGACGAGCAGTACTTC
cdr3_aa: CASHLMRDRVAILDEQYF

clone_size: many
v_call: TRBV13
d_call: TRBD1
j_call: TRBJ2-7
cdr3_nt: TGTGCCAGCAGCTCCACCAGTGTGGGGACAGGCGAGCAGTACTTC
cdr3_aa: CASSSTSVGTGEQYF

clone_size: many
v_call: TRBV7-9
d_call: TRBD1
j_call: TRBJ2-7
cdr3_nt: TGTGCCAGCAGCTTTACAGGGGGACTCTACGAGCAGTACTTC
cdr3_aa: CASSFTGGLYEQYF

clone_size: few
v_call: TRBV9
d_call: TRBD1
j_call: TRBJ2-7
cdr3_nt: TGTGCCAGCAGCGCCTCCGACAGGGCCCCCTACGAGCAGTACTTC
cdr3_aa: CASSASDRAPYEQYF

clone_size: many
v_call: TRBV2
d_call: NA
j_call: TRBJ1-4
cdr3_nt: TGTGCCACCCGAAGGGGGGGTTTGAACGAAAAACTGTTTTTT
cdr3_aa: CATRRGGLNEKLFF

clone_size: many
v_call: TRBV12-3/TRBV12-4
d_call: NA
j_call: TRBJ1-1
cdr3_nt: TGTGCCAGCAGTTTCGGGACAACCCAAGCTTTCTTT
cdr3_aa: CASSFGTTQAFF

clone_size: NA
v_call: TRBV6-2/TRBV6-3
d_call: NA
j_call: TRBJ1-2
cdr3_nt: TGTACCAGCACCGGTTTGCCAGGGGACTATGGCTACACCTTC
cdr3_aa: CTSTGLPGDYGYTF

clone_size: many
v_call: TRBV15
d_call: NA
j_call: TRBJ2-7
cdr3_nt: TGTGCCACCAGCAGTGCTAACTACGAGCAGTACTTC
cdr3_aa: CATSSANYEQYF

clone_size: NA
v_call: TRBV20-1
d_call: TRBD2
j_call: TRBJ2-1
cdr3_nt: TGCAGTGCTAGAGATGACCCAGCGGGGGGGGATGGGGATGAGCAGTTCTTC
cdr3_aa: CSARDDPAGGDGDEQFF